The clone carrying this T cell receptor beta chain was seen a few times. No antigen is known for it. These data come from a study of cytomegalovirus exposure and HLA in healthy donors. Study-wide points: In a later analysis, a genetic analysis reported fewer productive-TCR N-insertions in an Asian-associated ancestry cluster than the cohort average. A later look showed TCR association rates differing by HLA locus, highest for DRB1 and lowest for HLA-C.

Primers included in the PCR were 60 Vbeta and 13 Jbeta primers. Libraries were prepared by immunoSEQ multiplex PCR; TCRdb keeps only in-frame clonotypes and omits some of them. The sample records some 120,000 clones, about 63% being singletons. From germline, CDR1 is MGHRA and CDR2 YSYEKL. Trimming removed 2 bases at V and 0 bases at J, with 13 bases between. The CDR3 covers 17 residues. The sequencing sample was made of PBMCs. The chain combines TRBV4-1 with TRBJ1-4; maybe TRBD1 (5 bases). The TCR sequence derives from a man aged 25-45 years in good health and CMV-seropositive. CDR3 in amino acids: CASSQTGGIATNEKLFF. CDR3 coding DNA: TGCGCCAGCAGCCAAACGGGGGGGATCGCAACTAATGAAAAACTGTTTTTT.